The clone carrying this TCR beta chain was observed a few times. This entry belongs to a study of cytomegalovirus exposure and HLA in healthy donors. Samples came from healthy bone marrow donors. The primer mix had 60 Vbeta and 13 Jbeta primers. The repertoire was sequenced with immunoSEQ multiplex PCR; TCRdb's copy has only in-frame clones and lacks some. The table has about 140,000 clones, roughly 73% seen once; the top ten hold 1.6%. CDR3 length equals 18 residues. V trimming: 2 bases; J trimming: 2 bases; junction bases outside the gene matches: 14. Germline-derived CDR1 and CDR2 are KGHSH and LQKENI.

The origin of this receptor is a female donor in good health and CMV-seronegative. V is TRBV18 and J is TRBJ1-2; 7 nucleotides line up with TRBD1. The source material was PBMCs. The CDR3 DNA is TGTGCCAGCTCACCAATAGGGCCAGGGGGTGATTTAAACTATGGCTACACCTTC. Amino acids: CASSPIGPGGDLNYGYTF.